This T cell receptor (beta chain) was captured by sequencing in a study of control samples from healthy donors and cancer patients. The V gene lost 2 bases and the J gene lost 1 base, with 6 bases spanning the gap. The length of the CDR3 is 14 residues. Germline V gives CDR1 MDHEN, CDR2 SYDVKM. Libraries were prepared by immunoSEQ multiplex PCR; TCRdb keeps only in-frame clonotypes and omits some of them. In the table there are hundreds of thousands of clones, 90% of which are singletons. The specimen sequenced was PBMCs. This receptor was identified in a middle-aged man with head and neck cancer. The chain combines TRBV28 with TRBJ1-5; D is undetermined. The CDR3 nucleotides are TGTGCCAGCAGTTTAGTCTTAAGCAATCAGCCCCAGCATTTT. This gives the protein CASSLVLSNQPQHF.